The 23 T cell receptor beta chains presented below share a single source sample, sequenced in a study of Ad26.COV2.S vaccination and SARS-CoV-2 variants. Noted treatment: some 20 received Ad26.COV2.S at low or high dose, single or two shots; 5 received placebo; per-sample allocation not given. Sample collection was performed on day 63 after the first vaccine or placebo injection. Sequenced by immunoSEQ multiplex PCR; TCRdb stores in-frame clones only, minus some. The sample has around 270,000 clones, approximately 90% seen once; the top ten hold 2.5% to 3.5%. Sequenced here: peripheral blood, sampled in a trial of Ad26.COV2.S vaccine versus placebo. These receptors were collected from a person aged 18 to 65 who received the Ad26.COV2.S COVID-19 vaccine or a placebo.

V and J are TRBV28 and TRBJ1-3, with 10 bases that match TRBD1. Trimming at V came to 6 bases and at J to 1 base, leaving 9 bases not matched to a gene. The CDR3 runs to 17 residues. Germline CDR1 reads MDHEN; CDR2 reads SYDVKM. The CDR3 region is CASRPGQGRRSGNTIYF. DNA of the CDR3: TGTGCCAGCAGACCGGGACAGGGGAGAAGGTCTGGAAACACCATATATTTT. Together with reference TRBV28 and TRBJ1-3, the CDR3 gives the full variable domain: DVKVTQSSRYLVKRTGEKVFLECVQDMDHENMFWYRQDPGLGLRLIYFSYDVKMKEKGDIPEGYSVSREKKERFSLILESASTNQTSMYLCASRPGQGRRSGNTIYFGEGSWLTVV.

The V and J genes are TRBV18 and TRBJ2-1, with D perhaps matching TRBD1 (6 bases). The germline V gene has CDR1 KGHSH and CDR2 LQKENI. This CDR3 comprises 16 residues. V was clipped by 1 base and J by 7 bases, with 17 bases between them. The CDR3 DNA sequence: TGTGCCAGCTCACCACAGCCCGCAGGGGCAGGAAATGAGCAGTTCTTC. As protein: CASSPQPAGAGNEQFF. Based on the CDR3 plus reference TRBV18 and TRBJ2-1, the full variable domain is NAGVMQNPRHLVRRRGQEARLRCSPMKGHSHVYWYRQLPEEGLKFMVYLQKENIIDESGMPKERFSAEFPKEGPSILRIQQVVRGDSAAYFCASSPQPAGAGNEQFFGPGTRLTVL.

The chain has TRBV10-3 and TRBJ1-5, with 8 bases matching TRBD1. V was pared by 2 bases and J by 6 bases, with 3 bases of the junction left unmatched. In germline, CDR1 is ENHRY, CDR2 SYGVKD. This CDR3 is 14 amino acids long. The CDR3 sequence: CAISEGQGVQPQHF. The DNA for the CDR3 is TGTGCCATCAGTGAGGGACAGGGTGTTCAGCCCCAGCATTTT.

The sample holds one count of this clone. The rearrangement links TRBV4-3 to TRBJ1-2; 7 bases align to TRBD1. Germline V gene sequence: CDR1 LGHNA, CDR2 YSLEER. With 0 bases clipped from V and 4 bases from J, the junction kept 23 bases outside the gene matches. The CDR3 has 21 residues. The CDR3: CASSQDQLFGEQGTLGYGYTF. The CDR3 DNA follows: TGCGCCAGCAGCCAAGATCAATTGTTCGGGGAACAGGGGACCTTGGGCTATGGCTACACCTTC.

The chain couples TRBV5-8 to TRBJ2-3; perhaps TRBD2 as D (5 bases). Deletions cut 6 bases from V and 2 bases from J, with 13 bases between. Germline CDR1 and CDR2: SGHTS and YDEGEE. This CDR3 has 14 residues. The CDR3 loop reads CASTPGMNTDTQYF. The CDR3 DNA follows: TGTGCCAGCACCCCGGGGATGAACACAGATACGCAGTATTTT.

The sample holds one count of this clone. The chain employs TRBV19 and TRBJ2-2, with 9 bases identical to TRBD2. This CDR3 spans 16 amino acids. Trimming removed 6 bases from V and 2 bases from J; junction bases left unmatched: 7. CDR1 is LNHDA and CDR2 is SQIVND in the germline V gene (reference sequence). The CDR3 here is CASSQGLAPNTGELFF. The CDR3 nucleotides are TGTGCCAGTAGCCAAGGACTAGCGCCTAACACCGGGGAGCTGTTTTTT.

The chain joins TRBV25-1 to TRBJ2-5; 7 bases map to TRBD1. Germline-derived CDR1 and CDR2 are MGHDK and SYGVNS. V shed 0 bases and J 5 bases; nucleotides not matched to a gene: 6. This CDR3 comprises 15 residues. Written as DNA, the CDR3 is TGTGCCAGCAGTGAATATCTCGGACAGGTGGAGACCCAGTACTTC. It encodes CASSEYLGQVETQYF. Based on the CDR3 plus reference TRBV25-1 and TRBJ2-5, the full variable domain is EADIYQTPRYLVIGTGKKITLECSQTMGHDKMYWYQQDPGMELHLIHYSYGVNSTEKGDLSSESTVSRIRTEHFPLTLESARPSHTSQYLCASSEYLGQVETQYFGPGTRLLVL.

The CDR3, as DNA: TGTGCCAGCAGCGTAGATTTAGCCTCCTACGAGCAGTACTTC. It yields the protein CASSVDLASYEQYF. V gene TRBV9 combines with J gene TRBJ2-7; D ambiguous. The V gene lost 0 bases and the J gene lost 0 bases, with 7 bases spanning the gap. Germline CDR1 is SGDLS and CDR2 is YYNGEE. The CDR3 has 14 amino acids.

This clone was recorded a few times. This sequence joins TRBV6-2 or TRBV6-3 and TRBJ2-7; TRBD1 aligns across 10 bases. V gave up 5 bases and J gave up 5 bases; unmatched junction bases: 9. Germline CDR1 is MNHEY and CDR2 is SVGEGT. The CDR3 has 15 residues. The CDR3 region has the DNA TGTGCCAGCAGTCCCGGGACAGGGGACATCCACGAGCAGTACGTC. As protein: CASSPGTGDIHEQYV.

The chain couples TRBV25-1 to TRBJ2-1; 11 nucleotides agree with TRBD2. Trimming took 4 bases from V and 5 from J; bases not matched to a gene: 10. The CDR3 covers 17 residues. Germline assignment: CDR1 MGHDK and CDR2 SYGVNS. CDR3 DNA: TGTGCCAGCAGTGTTTTAGCTAGCGGGGGGTTCAACAATGAGCAGTTCTTC. Translating it yields CASSVLASGGFNNEQFF.

This chain links TRBV20-1 with TRBJ1-5; unclear D gene. The V end was cut by 3 bases, the J end by 3 bases, with 15 bases between. The germline CDR1 and CDR2 sequences are DFQATT and SNEGSKA (reference sequence). The CDR3 spans 15 residues. Here the CDR3 DNA reads TGCAGTGCTAGTAGGTTCCTAACAGCCAATCAGCCCCAGCATTTT. This codes for CSASRFLTANQPQHF.

The chain has TRBV13 and TRBJ1-1; D unresolved. This CDR3 contains 19 residues. The V gene lost 1 base and the J gene lost 2 bases, with 23 bases spanning the gap. The germline V gene encodes CDR1 PRHDT and CDR2 FYEKMQ (reference sequence). The DNA for the CDR3 is TGTGCCAGCAGCTTAGTCCTCTGGTGGGATAGGGTGGAAAACACTGAAGCTTTCTTT. Its protein is CASSLVLWWDRVENTEAFF.

The chain has TRBV2 and TRBJ2-1; 13 bases fit TRBD2. This CDR3 is built from 15 residues. Germline V gene data show CDR1 as SNHLY and CDR2 as FYNNEI. The trim removed 4 bases at V and 7 bases at J, leaving 4 bases unmatched. The CDR3 bases are TGTGCCAGCAGTGGCACTAGCGGGGGGGTGAATGAGCAGTTCTTC. This sequence encodes CASSGTSGGVNEQFF.

The V and J genes are TRBV13 and TRBJ1-2; TRBD1 aligns across 7 bases. CDR3 size: 16 residues. CDR1 is PRHDT, CDR2 FYEKMQ, per germline (reference sequence). Trimming at V came to 1 base and at J to 6 bases, leaving 11 bases not matched to a gene. The CDR3 reads CASSLVGGSGGDGYTF. CDR3 nucleotide sequence: TGTGCCAGCAGCTTAGTAGGGGGCAGCGGTGGGGATGGCTACACCTTC.

The chain has TRBV19 and TRBJ2-7, with D perhaps matching TRBD1 (6 bases). Trimming cost V 4 bases and J 5 bases, with 9 bases left between them. Germline loops: CDR1 LNHDA, CDR2 SQIVND (reference sequence). The CDR3 contains 12 residues. The CDR3 nucleotides are TGTGCCAGTAGTACGTACAGGGACGAGCAGTACTTC. It translates to CASSTYRDEQYF. Combining the CDR3 with reference TRBV19 and TRBJ2-7 gives the whole variable domain DGGITQSPKYLFRKEGQNVTLSCEQNLNHDAMYWYRQDPGQGLRLIYYSQIVNDFQKGDIAEGYSVSREKKESFPLTVTSAQKNPTAFYLCASSTYRDEQYFGPGTRLTVT.

V is TRBV11-1 and J is TRBJ1-1, with 7 nucleotides matching TRBD1. Germline V gene sequence: CDR1 SGHAT, CDR2 FQDESV (reference sequence). The length of the CDR3 is 15 residues. V gave up 5 bases and J gave up 1 base; unmatched junction bases: 7. The CDR3 DNA is TGTGCCAGCAGCCCACAAAGGGACAGGAACACTGAAGCTTTCTTT. This sequence encodes CASSPQRDRNTEAFF.

The J gene is TRBJ2-3, the V gene TRBV14; no clear D. Germline V lookup: CDR1 SGHDN, CDR2 FVKESK. There are 13 residues in the CDR3. V was shortened by 0 bases and J by 5 bases, with 6 bases between the two germline ends. Here the CDR3 reads CASSQDLRDTQYF. CDR3 DNA sequence: TGTGCCAGCAGCCAAGATTTAAGAGATACGCAGTATTTT.

The chain joins TRBV4-1 to TRBJ1-1; 8 bases fit TRBD1. The germline V gene encodes CDR1 MGHRA and CDR2 YSYEKL. The junction had 7 bases not matched to a gene; V was cut back by 1 base and J by 0 bases. This CDR3 has 17 amino acids. CDR3 nucleotides: TGCGCCAGCAGCCAAGCTCCGGGACAGGTCATGAACACTGAAGCTTTCTTT. This gives the protein CASSQAPGQVMNTEAFF.

V gene TRBV6-2 or TRBV6-3 combines with J gene TRBJ2-3, with 7 bases lining up with TRBD2. J lost 2 bases, V lost 2 bases, and 4 bases had no gene match. The CDR3 is 15 amino acids. Per the germline V gene, CDR1 is MNHEY and CDR2 is SVGEGT. CDR3 in DNA: TGTGCCAGCAGTTACGGGCGGGAGATCACAGATACGCAGTATTTT. Protein sequence: CASSYGREITDTQYF.

This chain uses TRBV30 with TRBJ1-5; 7 nucleotides agree with TRBD1. V dropped 2 bases and J dropped 7; count of bases not matched to a gene: 5. This CDR3 is 13 amino acids long. Germline V gives CDR1 GTSNPN, CDR2 SVGIG (reference sequence). The CDR3 coding sequence is TGTGCCTGGAGTACCAACAGGGGCCAGCCCCAGCATTTT. Protein sequence: CAWSTNRGQPQHF.

The chain employs TRBV7-2 and TRBJ2-1; TRBD1 might be the D (6 bases). Germline V gives CDR1 SGHTA, CDR2 FQGNSA. Trimming stripped 4 bases from V and 6 bases from J, with 13 bases between. CDR3 length: 14 residues. Here the CDR3 DNA reads TGTGCCAGCAGCTCCAACAGGGCAGTCAATGAGCAGTTCTTC. The encoded protein is CASSSNRAVNEQFF.

This clone was picked up one time. This rearrangement joins TRBV5-6 to TRBJ1-5; D is uncertain. CDR3 length: 15 residues. Per germline, CDR1 SGHDT and CDR2 YYEEEE. Deletions cut 2 bases from V and 5 bases from J, with 14 bases between. Here the CDR3 DNA reads TGTGCCAGCAGCTTCTCGATCCCCGGGGATCAGCCCCAGCATTTT. Amino acid sequence: CASSFSIPGDQPQHF. The whole variable domain, filled in from reference TRBV5-6 and TRBJ1-5, reads DAGVTQSPTHLIKTRGQQVTLRCSPKSGHDTVSWYQQALGQGPQFIFQYYEEEERQRGNFPDRFSGHQFPNYSSELNVNALLLGDSALYLCASSFSIPGDQPQHFGDGTRLSIL.

The chain has TRBV7-3 and TRBJ2-7, with a tentative D call TRBD2 (5 bases). The CDR3 consists of 13 residues. Germline values: CDR1 SGHTA, CDR2 FQGTGA. The V end lost 3 bases, the J end lost 0 bases, and 6 bases lay between the germline ends. The DNA of the CDR3 is TGTGCCAGCAGCTTCGGGATCTCCTACGAGCAGTACTTC. Protein: CASSFGISYEQYF. The full variable domain, completed using reference TRBV7-3 and TRBJ2-7, is GAGVSQTPSNKVTEKGKYVELRCDPISGHTALYWYRQSLGQGPEFLIYFQGTGAADDSGLPNDRFFAVRPEGSVSTLKIQRTERGDSAVYLCASSFGISYEQYFGPGTRLTVT.